This T cell receptor beta chain comes out of a study of T cell repertoires in ileal Crohn's disease. Study-wide context: Postoperative therapy was given to about half: about ten thiopurines, about 19 anti-TNF agents. Study observations and caveats: Mucosal expansions were suggested to be mainly CD8 T cells.

TCRdb keeps only in-frame clones here, not all; method: immunoSEQ multiplex PCR. This sample carries over 3,500 clones, 70% to 80% of them seen once, and the ten largest clones take 20% to 25%. On this clone: The antigen is undetermined.

This CDR3 region has 18 residues. Germline lookup yields CDR1 SGHTA and CDR2 FQGNSA. The V end lost 2 bases, the J end lost 5 bases, and 22 bases lay between the germline ends. The rearrangement links TRBV7-2 to TRBJ1-5; perhaps TRBD1 as D (5 bases). Sequenced material: ileal tissue. The TCR originated in an adult with Crohn's disease. CDR3 nucleotides: TGTGCCAGCAGCTTACGGGGCCCATCCATCGGGGGGGATCAGCCCCAGCATTTT. Amino acid sequence: CASSLRGPSIGGDQPQHF.